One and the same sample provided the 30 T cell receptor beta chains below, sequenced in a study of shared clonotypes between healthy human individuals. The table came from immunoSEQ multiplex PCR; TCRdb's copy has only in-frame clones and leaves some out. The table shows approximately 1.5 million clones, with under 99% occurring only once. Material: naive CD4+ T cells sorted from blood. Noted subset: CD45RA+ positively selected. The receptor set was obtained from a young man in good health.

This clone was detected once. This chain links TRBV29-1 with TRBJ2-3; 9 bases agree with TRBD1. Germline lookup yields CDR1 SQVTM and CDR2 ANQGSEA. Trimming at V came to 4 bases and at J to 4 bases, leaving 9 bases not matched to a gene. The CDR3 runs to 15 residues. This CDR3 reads CSVGLQGARADTQYF. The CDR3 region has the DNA TGCAGCGTTGGATTACAGGGGGCGCGGGCAGATACGCAGTATTTT.

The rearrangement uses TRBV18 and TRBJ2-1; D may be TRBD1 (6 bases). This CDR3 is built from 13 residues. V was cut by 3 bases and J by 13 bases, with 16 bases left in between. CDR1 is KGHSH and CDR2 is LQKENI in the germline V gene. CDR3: CASSPPDSTIQFF. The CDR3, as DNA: TGTGCCAGCTCACCGCCGGACAGTACTATCCAGTTCTTC.

CDR3: CASSGPENIQYF. The DNA for the CDR3 is TGTGCCAGCAGTGGGCCAGAAAACATTCAGTACTTC. This chain connects TRBV9 to TRBJ2-4; D not resolved. Trimming cost V 5 bases and J 5 bases, with 8 bases left between them. The CDR3 covers 12 residues. CDR1 is SGDLS and CDR2 is YYNGEE in the germline V gene.

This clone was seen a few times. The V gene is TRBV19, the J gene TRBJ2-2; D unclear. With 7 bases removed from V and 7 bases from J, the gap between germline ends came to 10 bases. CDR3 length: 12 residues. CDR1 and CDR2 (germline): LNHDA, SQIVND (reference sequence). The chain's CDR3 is CASKSRDGELFF. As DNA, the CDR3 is TGTGCCAGTAAAAGTAGAGACGGGGAGCTGTTTTTT.

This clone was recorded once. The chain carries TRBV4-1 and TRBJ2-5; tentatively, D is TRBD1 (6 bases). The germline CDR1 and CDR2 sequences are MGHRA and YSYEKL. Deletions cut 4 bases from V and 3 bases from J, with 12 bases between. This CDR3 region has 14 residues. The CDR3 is CASSPVRGKETQYF. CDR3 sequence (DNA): TGCGCCAGCAGCCCGGTTAGGGGGAAAGAGACCCAGTACTTC.

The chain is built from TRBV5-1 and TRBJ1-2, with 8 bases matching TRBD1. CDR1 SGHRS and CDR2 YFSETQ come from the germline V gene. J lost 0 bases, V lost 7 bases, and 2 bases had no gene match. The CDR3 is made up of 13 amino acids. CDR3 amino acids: CASGQGPNYGYTF. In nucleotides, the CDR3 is TGCGCCAGCGGACAGGGACCTAACTATGGCTACACCTTC.

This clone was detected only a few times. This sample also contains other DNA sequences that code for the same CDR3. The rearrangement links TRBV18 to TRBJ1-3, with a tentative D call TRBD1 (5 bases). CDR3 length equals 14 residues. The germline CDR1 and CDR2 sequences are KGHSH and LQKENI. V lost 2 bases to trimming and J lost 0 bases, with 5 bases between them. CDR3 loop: CASSPDSSGNTIYF. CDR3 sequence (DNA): TGTGCCAGCTCACCAGACAGCTCTGGAAACACCATATATTTT.

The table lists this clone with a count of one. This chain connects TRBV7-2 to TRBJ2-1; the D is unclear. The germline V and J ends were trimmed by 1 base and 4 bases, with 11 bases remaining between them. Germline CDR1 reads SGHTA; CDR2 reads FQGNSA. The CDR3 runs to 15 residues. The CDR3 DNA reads TGTGCCAGCAGCTTAGGGCCCCCGGGTTACAATGAGCAGTTCTTC. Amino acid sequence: CASSLGPPGYNEQFF. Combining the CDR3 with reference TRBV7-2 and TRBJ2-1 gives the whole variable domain GAGVSQSPSNKVTEKGKDVELRCDPISGHTALYWYRQSLGQGLEFLIYFQGNSAPDKSGLPSDRFSAERTGGSVSTLTIQRTQQEDSAVYLCASSLGPPGYNEQFFGPGTRLTVL.

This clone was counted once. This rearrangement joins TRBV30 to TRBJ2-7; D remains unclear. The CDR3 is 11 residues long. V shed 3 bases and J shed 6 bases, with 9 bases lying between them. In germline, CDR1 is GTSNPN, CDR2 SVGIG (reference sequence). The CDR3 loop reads CAWRILSEQYF. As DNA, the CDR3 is TGTGCCTGGAGGATTTTATCCGAGCAGTACTTC. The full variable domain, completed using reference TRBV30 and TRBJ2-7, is SQTIHQWPATLVQPVGSPLSLECTVEGTSNPNLYWYRQAAGRGLQLLFYSVGIGQISSEVPQNLSASRPQDRQFILSSKKLLLSDSGFYLCAWRILSEQYFGPGTRLTVT.

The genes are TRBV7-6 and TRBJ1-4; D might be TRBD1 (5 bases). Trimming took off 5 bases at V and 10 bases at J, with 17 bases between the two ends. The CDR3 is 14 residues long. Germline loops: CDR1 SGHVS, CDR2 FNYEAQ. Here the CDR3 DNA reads TGTGCCAGCAGCCCTGTCGGGGGTGTGGGAAAACTGTTTTTT. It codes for CASSPVGGVGKLFF. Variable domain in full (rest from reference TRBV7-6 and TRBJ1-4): GAGVSQSPRYKVTKRGQDVALRCDPISGHVSLYWYRQALGQGPEFLTYFNYEAQQDKSGLPNDRFSAERPEGSISTLTIQRTEQRDSAMYRCASSPVGGVGKLFFGSGTQLSVL.

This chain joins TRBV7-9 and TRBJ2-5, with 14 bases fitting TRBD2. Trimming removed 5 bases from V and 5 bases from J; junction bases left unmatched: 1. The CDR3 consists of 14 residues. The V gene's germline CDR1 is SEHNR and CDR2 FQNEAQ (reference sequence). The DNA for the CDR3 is TGTGCCAGCAGCCGGACTAGCGGGAGGGAGACCCAGTACTTC. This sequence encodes CASSRTSGRETQYF.

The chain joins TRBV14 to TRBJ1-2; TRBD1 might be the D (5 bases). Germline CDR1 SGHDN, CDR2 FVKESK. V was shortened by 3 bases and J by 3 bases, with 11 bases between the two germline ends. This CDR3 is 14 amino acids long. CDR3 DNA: TGTGCCAGCAGCCAGGGGGTTCCGTACTATGGCTACACCTTC. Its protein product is CASSQGVPYYGYTF.

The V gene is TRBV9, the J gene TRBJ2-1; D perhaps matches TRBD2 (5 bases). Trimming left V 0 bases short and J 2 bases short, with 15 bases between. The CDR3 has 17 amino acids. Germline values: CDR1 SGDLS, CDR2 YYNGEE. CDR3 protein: CASSVGLRDPPYNEQFF. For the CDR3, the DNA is TGTGCCAGCAGCGTAGGATTGAGGGATCCTCCCTACAATGAGCAGTTCTTC.

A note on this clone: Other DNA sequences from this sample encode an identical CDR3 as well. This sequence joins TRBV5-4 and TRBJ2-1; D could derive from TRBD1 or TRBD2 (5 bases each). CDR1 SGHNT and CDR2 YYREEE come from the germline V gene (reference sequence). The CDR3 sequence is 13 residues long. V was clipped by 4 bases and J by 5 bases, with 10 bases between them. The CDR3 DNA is TGTGCCAGCAGCCCGGGACCCAACAATGAGCAGTTCTTC. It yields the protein CASSPGPNNEQFF. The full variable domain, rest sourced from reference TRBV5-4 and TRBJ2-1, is ETGVTQSPTHLIKTRGQQVTLRCSSQSGHNTVSWYQQALGQGPQFIFQYYREEENGRGNFPPRFSGLQFPNYSSELNVNALELDDSALYLCASSPGPNNEQFFGPGTRLTVL.

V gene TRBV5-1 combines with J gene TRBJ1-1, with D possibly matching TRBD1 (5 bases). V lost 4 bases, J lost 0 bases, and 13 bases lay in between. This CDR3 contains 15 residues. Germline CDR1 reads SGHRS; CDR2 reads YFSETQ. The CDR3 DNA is TGCGCCAGCAGCCTAACCGCAGGGATGAACACTGAAGCTTTCTTT. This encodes CASSLTAGMNTEAFF.

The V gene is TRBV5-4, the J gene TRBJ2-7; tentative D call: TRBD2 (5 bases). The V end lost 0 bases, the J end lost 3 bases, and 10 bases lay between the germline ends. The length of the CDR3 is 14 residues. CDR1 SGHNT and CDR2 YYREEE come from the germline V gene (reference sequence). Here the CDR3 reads CASSLGGPLYEQYF. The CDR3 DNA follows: TGTGCCAGCAGCTTGGGAGGGCCCCTCTACGAGCAGTACTTC.

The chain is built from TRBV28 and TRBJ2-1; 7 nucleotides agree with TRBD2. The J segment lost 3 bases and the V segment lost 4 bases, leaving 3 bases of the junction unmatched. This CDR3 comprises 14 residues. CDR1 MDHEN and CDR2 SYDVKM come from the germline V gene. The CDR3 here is CASSSGRDYNEQFF. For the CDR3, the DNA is TGTGCCAGCAGTTCGGGGAGGGACTACAATGAGCAGTTCTTC.

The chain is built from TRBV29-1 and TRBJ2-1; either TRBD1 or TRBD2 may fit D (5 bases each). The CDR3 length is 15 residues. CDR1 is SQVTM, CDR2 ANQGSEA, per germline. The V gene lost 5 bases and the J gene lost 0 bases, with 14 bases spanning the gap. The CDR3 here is CSVTRGSSSYNEQFF. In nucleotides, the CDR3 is TGCAGCGTTACGAGGGGATCTAGCTCCTACAATGAGCAGTTCTTC.

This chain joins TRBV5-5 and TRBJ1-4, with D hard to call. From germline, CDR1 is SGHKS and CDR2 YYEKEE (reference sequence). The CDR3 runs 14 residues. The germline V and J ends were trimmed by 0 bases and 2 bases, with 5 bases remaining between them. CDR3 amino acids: CASSLDGTNEKLFF. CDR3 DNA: TGTGCCAGCAGCTTGGACGGTACTAATGAAAAACTGTTTTTT.

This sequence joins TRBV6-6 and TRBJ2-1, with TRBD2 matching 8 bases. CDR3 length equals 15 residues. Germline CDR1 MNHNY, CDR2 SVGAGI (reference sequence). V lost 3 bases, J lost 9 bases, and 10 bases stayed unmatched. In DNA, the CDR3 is TGTGCCAGCAGTTATCGGGTGCGGGAGGCGGGTGAGCAGTTCTTC. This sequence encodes CASSYRVREAGEQFF.

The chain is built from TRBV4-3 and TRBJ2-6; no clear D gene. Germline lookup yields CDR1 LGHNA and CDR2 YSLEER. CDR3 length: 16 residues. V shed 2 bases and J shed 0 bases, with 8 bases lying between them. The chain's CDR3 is CASSQFANSGANVLTF. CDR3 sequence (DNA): TGCGCCAGCAGCCAATTCGCGAACTCTGGGGCCAACGTCCTGACTTTC.

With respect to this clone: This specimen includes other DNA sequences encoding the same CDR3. The CDR3 reads CASSLGGSQETQYF. As DNA, the CDR3 is TGTGCCAGCAGCCTAGGGGGGTCACAAGAGACCCAGTACTTC. This chain links TRBV7-2 with TRBJ2-5, with D perhaps being TRBD1 or TRBD2 (6 bases each). Trimming pared 5 bases from V and 2 bases from J, leaving 12 bases between. The germline gives CDR1 SGHTA, CDR2 FQGNSA. This CDR3 comprises 14 residues. Full variable domain (outside the CDR3, taken from reference TRBV7-2 and TRBJ2-5): GAGVSQSPSNKVTEKGKDVELRCDPISGHTALYWYRQSLGQGLEFLIYFQGNSAPDKSGLPSDRFSAERTGGSVSTLTIQRTQQEDSAVYLCASSLGGSQETQYFGPGTRLLVL.

CDR3 DNA: TGTGCCAGCGGCAGCCAGGGTTCACAAGAGACCCAGTACTTC. This gives the protein CASGSQGSQETQYF. The chain combines TRBV9 with TRBJ2-5, with D possibly TRBD1 on 5 matching bases. V lost 7 bases and J 2 bases, leaving 15 bases between the germline ends. Looked up from germline, CDR1 is SGDLS and CDR2 is YYNGEE. The CDR3 covers 14 residues.

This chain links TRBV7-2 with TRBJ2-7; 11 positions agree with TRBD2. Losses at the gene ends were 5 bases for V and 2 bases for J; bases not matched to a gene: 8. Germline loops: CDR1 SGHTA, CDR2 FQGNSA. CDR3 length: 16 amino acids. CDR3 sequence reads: CASSPTSGAAPYEQYF. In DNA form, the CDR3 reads TGTGCCAGCAGCCCGACTAGCGGGGCTGCTCCCTACGAGCAGTACTTC. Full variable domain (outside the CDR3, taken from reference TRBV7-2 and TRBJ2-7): GAGVSQSPSNKVTEKGKDVELRCDPISGHTALYWYRQSLGQGLEFLIYFQGNSAPDKSGLPSDRFSAERTGGSVSTLTIQRTQQEDSAVYLCASSPTSGAAPYEQYFGPGTRLTVT.

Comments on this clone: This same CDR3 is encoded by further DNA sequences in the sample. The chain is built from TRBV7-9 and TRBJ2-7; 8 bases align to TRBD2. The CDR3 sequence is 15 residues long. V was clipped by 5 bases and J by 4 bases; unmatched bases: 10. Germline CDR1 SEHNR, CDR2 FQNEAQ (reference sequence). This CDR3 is CASSPSGGRGYEQYF. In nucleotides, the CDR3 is TGTGCCAGCAGCCCCTCGGGGGGGCGGGGGTACGAGCAGTACTTC.

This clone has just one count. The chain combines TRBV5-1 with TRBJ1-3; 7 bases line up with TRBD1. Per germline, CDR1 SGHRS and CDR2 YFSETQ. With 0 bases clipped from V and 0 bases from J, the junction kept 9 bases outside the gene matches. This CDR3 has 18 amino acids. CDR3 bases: TGCGCCAGCAGCTTGGGGACAGGACGAACAGGCTCTGGAAACACCATATATTTT. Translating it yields CASSLGTGRTGSGNTIYF.

CDR3 in amino acids: CASSRPGRTDTQYF. As DNA, the CDR3 is TGTGCCAGCAGCCGCCCTGGGAGGACAGATACGCAGTATTTT. The rearrangement joins TRBV5-4 to TRBJ2-3; tentatively, D is TRBD2 (6 bases). CDR1 and CDR2 (germline): SGHNT, YYREEE (reference sequence). This CDR3 has 14 residues. The V and J ends lost 4 bases and 3 bases respectively, with 12 bases between them.

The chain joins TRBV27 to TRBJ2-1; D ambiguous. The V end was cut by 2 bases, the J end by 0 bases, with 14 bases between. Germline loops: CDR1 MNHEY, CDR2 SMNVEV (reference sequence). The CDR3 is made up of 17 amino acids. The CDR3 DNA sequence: TGTGCCAGCAGTTTAGTTCATCCGATTAGCTCCTACAATGAGCAGTTCTTC. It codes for CASSLVHPISSYNEQFF.

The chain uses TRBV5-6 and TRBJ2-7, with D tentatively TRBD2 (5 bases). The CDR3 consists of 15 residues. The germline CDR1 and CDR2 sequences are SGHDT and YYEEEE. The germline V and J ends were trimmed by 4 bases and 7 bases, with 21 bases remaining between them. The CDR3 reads CASSPSGRLGEEQYF. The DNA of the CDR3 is TGTGCCAGCAGCCCGAGCGGAAGGCTTGGGGAAGAGCAGTACTTC.

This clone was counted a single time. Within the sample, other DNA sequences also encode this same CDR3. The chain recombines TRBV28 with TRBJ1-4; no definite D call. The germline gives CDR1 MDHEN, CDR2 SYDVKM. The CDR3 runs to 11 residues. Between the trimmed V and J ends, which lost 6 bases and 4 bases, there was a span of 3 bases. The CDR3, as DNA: TGTGCCAGCAGAGATAATGAAAAACTGTTTTTT. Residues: CASRDNEKLFF.